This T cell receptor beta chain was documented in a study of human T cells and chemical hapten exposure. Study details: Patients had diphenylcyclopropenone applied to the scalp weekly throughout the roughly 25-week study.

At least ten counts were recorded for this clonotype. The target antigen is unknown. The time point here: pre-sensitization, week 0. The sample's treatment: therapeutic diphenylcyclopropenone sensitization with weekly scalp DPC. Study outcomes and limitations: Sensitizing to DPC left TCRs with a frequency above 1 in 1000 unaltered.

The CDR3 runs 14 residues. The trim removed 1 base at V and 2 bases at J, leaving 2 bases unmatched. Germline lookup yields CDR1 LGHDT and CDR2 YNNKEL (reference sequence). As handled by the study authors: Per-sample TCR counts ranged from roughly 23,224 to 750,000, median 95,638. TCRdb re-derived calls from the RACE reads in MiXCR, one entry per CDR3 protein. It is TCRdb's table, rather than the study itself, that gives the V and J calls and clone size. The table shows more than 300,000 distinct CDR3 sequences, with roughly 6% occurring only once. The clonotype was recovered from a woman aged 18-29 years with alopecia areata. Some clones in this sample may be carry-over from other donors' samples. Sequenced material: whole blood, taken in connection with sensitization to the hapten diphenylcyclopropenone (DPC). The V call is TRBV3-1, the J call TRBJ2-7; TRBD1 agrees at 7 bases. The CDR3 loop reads CASSQGTGPYEQYF. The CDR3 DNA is TGTGCCAGCAGCCAAGGGACAGGACCCTACGAGCAGTACTTC.